This T cell receptor (beta chain) was sequenced for a study of cytomegalovirus exposure and HLA in healthy donors (dated by TCRdb to about 2017). General notes on the study: An earlier analysis of roughly 500 of the donors reported more than 250 Gb of sequence data and 117 million unique TCR beta sequences from approximately 180 million T cells. Among about 400 genotyped donors of the cohort, an average of roughly 230,000 unique TCR beta nucleotide sequences was sequenced per donor, of which roughly 17% were non-productive. Alongside the repertoire data, information on donor age, sex, ethnicity and CMV serostatus was compiled. Typing coverage varied by locus: about 620-630 donors for A, B, C, DRB1 and DQB1; 522 for DQA1; more than 600 for DPA1; approximately 470 for DPB1. The study aimed to test whether cataloging public T cell receptors could reveal signatures of past pathogen exposure. A separate validation cohort of 90 to 150 different subjects was used in addition to the roughly 620-subject first cohort. A later analysis re-analyzed previously published TCR beta repertoires from hundreds of donors and added high-resolution HLA genotyping to study TCR occurrence patterns. Class I and class II HLA loci were covered by the typing at four-digit resolution. To decide whether each TCR beta V gene segment behaved as functional or pseudogenic, an earlier analysis of some 600 of the donors relied on high-throughput TCR beta sequencing. An early release covering more than 500 HLA-typed donors comprised 250 to 350 gigabases of sequencing data and 65 million to 100 million unique TCR sequences. In the later analysis, no new phenotypic data were used to find candidate immune exposures; instead, reliance was placed on TCR beta sequences and their occurrence across donors. Genome-wide SNP genotypes for about 65% of the roughly 670 donors were used in a later genetic analysis, which treated that subset as a discovery cohort. To predict cytomegalovirus infection status, the study brought together high-throughput TCR immunosequencing, statistical association of individual TCRs with disease status, and machine learning. The study profiled the T cell repertoires of 666 subjects by immunosequencing and related them to cytomegalovirus serostatus. All discovery cohort repertoires had been generated using a single sequencing platform. Among the roughly 400 genotyped donors, around 81% belonged to the genetic ancestry cluster associated with self-reported Caucasian donors. Because of strong linkage in the cohort, five DR-DQ haplotypes were treated as single units for association and clustering. Results and caveats for the whole study, not just this receptor: The authors suggested that the approach could potentially be extended to other disease states and immunological phenotypes. In a later analysis, TCR association rates were found to vary across HLA loci, with the most associated TCRs seen for DRB1 alleles and the fewest for HLA-C alleles. An association between a missense DCLRE1C variant and V-gene and J-gene trimming of TCR beta chains was found in a later genetic analysis and replicated in an independent cohort. While some public TCRs were present in many individuals, most TCR sequences turned up only very rarely across donors. The presence/absence analyses assumed that sequencing depth was roughly uniform across donors, and that assumption may not be true. A later analysis associated about 17,000 TCR beta sequences with specific HLA alleles at a false discovery rate of 0.05. Assigning TCR associations to individual alleles was difficult when HLA alleles, especially DR and DQ, strongly co-occurred. Because counts were too low, under 20 rarely observed V segments, including chromosome 9 orphons, were left out of the earlier analysis of 500 to 650 of the donors. The only immune exposure information available for the cohort was CMV serostatus. Only TCR beta chains were sequenced in this cohort, and the absence of alpha or paired-chain data limited detectable features. Cytomegalovirus status was reported to be diagnosed by the classifier with high specificity and sensitivity in both the original and validation cohorts. In vitro tests confirmed that a few of the cytomegalovirus-associated TCR beta chains recognize cytomegalovirus antigens. Because the 87-base-pair reads could not distinguish some IMGT-functional V segments, including TRBV6-2 and TRBV6-3, those segments were excluded. Because some donors lacked HLA typing at each locus, the association tests relied only on the typed subset. According to a later analysis, most CMV-associated TCR beta chains appeared to be HLA-restricted, and the HLA associations seemed to be driven largely by CMV exposure. In the study, approximately 160 TCR beta chains were listed as associated with cytomegalovirus. Linkage disequilibrium might explain the correlated functional status among segregating V segments, but an unknown experimental factor could not be excluded. In a later analysis, HLA-associated TCR beta chains showed more clonal expansion and lower generation probabilities than non-associated chains that were equally common. A further reported finding was that TCR beta sequences accurately predicted the HLA-A and HLA-B alleles for most subjects in the first cohort. A cluster of highly shared sequence variants was judged likely to be a technical artifact of the sequencing pipeline. In a later genetic analysis, fewer N-insertions in productive TCRs were reported among donors in an Asian-associated ancestry cluster than the approximately 630-donor mean. In an earlier analysis of approximately 590 of the donors, most TCR beta V segments appeared in productive rearrangements about 90% or about 30% of the time, broadly matching IMGT annotations. A later analysis reported that several top co-occurrence clusters appeared linked to parvovirus B19, influenza, CMV and Epstein-Barr virus.

The cohort consisted of some 670 healthy bone marrow donors. Cohort members were all nominally healthy when sampled, although unrecorded immune exposures were likely present. The donor tested CMV seronegative and was one of the 352 seronegative cohort members. A peripheral blood sample was collected from each donor, and TCR beta sequencing was performed on peripheral blood mononuclear cells. The Qiagen DNeasy Blood Extraction Kit was used to extract genomic DNA from the blood cell samples. Library preparation employed the immunoSEQ multiplex PCR assay. The multiplex PCR relied on a mix of 60 forward primers for TCR Vbeta segments and 13 reverse primers for TCR Jbeta segments. A multiplex PCR assay on genomic DNA amplified the CDR3 region of rearranged TCR beta genes. On the Illumina HiSeq System, the amplified TCR beta libraries were sequenced as 87-base-pair reads. Per the source publication's procedure: In a later analysis, some 80 million unique TCR beta chains were counted across the roughly 700 repertoires, and roughly 10 million of these chains were shared by at least two donors. To remove PCR and sequencing errors, raw reads were error-corrected and collapsed into unique sequences using a nearest-neighbor algorithm that merged closely related sequences. CDR3 sequences were aligned to IMGT reference sequences to assign V, D and J gene segments. For a sequence to be retained, a match of at least six nucleotides to both a V gene segment and a J gene segment was required. A rearrangement was called productive if the CDR3 had no stop codons and remained in frame with V and J, and every other rearrangement was called non-productive. Following IMGT convention, CDR3 was defined as the stretch from the second conserved V-encoded cysteine up to the conserved J-encoded phenylalanine. In an earlier analysis of around 600 of the donors, sequences lacking an unambiguous match to a single V gene segment were excluded. In an earlier analysis of around 590 of the donors, a V segment was called functional when productive rearrangements were above 56.7%, and segregating when the standard deviation between donors exceeded 5%. A statistical classification framework was built for diagnosing cytomegalovirus status from the catalog of TCR beta chain sequences. A later analysis assigned V and J genes by comparing TCR nucleotide sequences with IMGT/GENE-DB human TR gene sequences. Using the TCRdist pipeline, a later analysis assigned CDR3 sequences along with most-parsimonious VDJ recombination scenarios. In a later analysis, each TCR beta chain was defined by its CDR3 amino acid sequence together with its V-gene family, and reads without a unique V-gene family were excluded. In a later analysis, 450 to 600 highly shared, low-generation-probability nucleotide sequences were removed to address suspected cross-contamination and a sequencing artifact. In a later analysis, a clonal expansion index for each public chain was calculated from normalized within-repertoire ranks of inferred template counts. A later analysis computed generation probabilities with a VDJ recombination model fitted to out-of-frame rearrangements, and checked the results against IGoR. In a later analysis, hypergeometric tests were used to score TCR-TCR, TCR-HLA and TCR-CMV co-occurrence, with a repertoire-size bias correction applied to TCR pairs. In a later analysis, false discovery rates were estimated by permuting HLA or CMV assignments 20 times. A later analysis grouped co-occurring TCRs with DBSCAN, adding TCRdist sequence similarity when clustering within HLA-allele-positive subsets. Repertoires with fewer than 30,000 or more than 120,000 public chains were left out of co-occurrence clustering, as were a handful of repertoires with anomalous nucleotide sharing. TCRdb took this table from immuneACCESS and kept in-frame rearrangements with V and J called. Such tables lack part of the clones; where checked against another copy, unresolved V genes explain under half of the gap, and the rest is unexplained. V, J and clone size are taken as reported in that table, and D and trimming were inferred from the DNA itself. In this sample the table shows around 110,000 clones, roughly four fifths of which occur a single time. The ten largest clonotypes hold about 1.6% of the sample.

V sheds 2 bases and J sheds 6 bases, leaving 11 bases between their ends. From the cysteine through the phenylalanine, the CDR3 covers 14 amino acids. Just CDR3 DNA is preserved here, 42 bases in frame from base 1. In the germline V gene, CDR1 corresponds to LGHNT and CDR2 to FRNRAP. This clone has only a few counts. This receptor's antigen is unknown. Base qualities are missing; no much larger clone stands one base away. The source material was PBMCs. The receptor's source is a woman younger than 35 in good health and CMV-seronegative. The V and J segments used are TRBV12-5 and TRBJ2-1; TRBD2 is a possible D gene, resting on 5 matching bases. The encoded CDR3 is CASGLSRRGNEQFF. The nucleotides are TGTGCTAGTGGTTTGTCTAGACGGGGCAATGAGCAGTTCTTC.